Sequencing of this T cell receptor (beta chain) was carried out in a study of cytomegalovirus exposure and HLA in healthy donors. Whole-study findings and limits: Some public TCRs appeared in many individuals, while most sequences were rare. Reportedly, HLA-A and HLA-B alleles of most subjects were accurately predicted from TCR beta.

Remarks on this clone: What it recognizes is unknown.

PCR involved 60 Vbeta and 13 Jbeta primers. Sequenced by immunoSEQ multiplex PCR; TCRdb stores in-frame clones only, minus some. This sample has approximately 150,000 clones; roughly 80% occur once, and the top ten carry less than 3%. Germline loops: CDR1 SGHDT, CDR2 YYEEEE. The CDR3 extends over 15 amino acids. The V segment lost 4 bases and the J segment 11 bases; nucleotides outside the gene matches: 14. The TCR comes from a woman aged 30 to 39 in good health and CMV-seronegative. The sample consisted of PBMCs. The chain couples TRBV5-6 to TRBJ2-3, with TRBD2 identical over 9 bases. For the CDR3, the DNA is TGTGCCAGCAGCCCAGGGGGTAGCGGGAGTAGGAGGCAGTATTTT. Its protein is CASSPGGSGSRRQYF.